This T cell receptor (beta chain) came from a study of OX40 agonist ivuxolimab in advanced cancers. Study as a whole: Melanoma, hepatocellular carcinoma, head and neck or renal cell cancer occurred in dose-escalation patients. Findings of the study overall: At 0.1 to 3.0 mg/kg, clonal expansion of CD4+ and CD8+ blood T cells had occurred by week 6. Mean expanded clone counts were higher in CD8+ than CD4+ T cells. Some patients who did not respond also had low normalized T-cell clonal expansion.

In the case of this clone: The antigen is unknown.

The data were produced by immunoSEQ multiplex PCR, yet TCRdb's version contains in-frame clones alone and is incomplete. The data hold 51,000 or so clones, with 60% to 85% observed a single time. The sequenced sample was CD4+ or CD8+ T cells sorted from blood, obtained in a trial of the OX40 agonist ivuxolimab. This clonotype originated in an adult with an advanced solid tumor such as melanoma, head and neck, liver or kidney cancer.

CDR3 coding DNA: TGTGCCAGCCACCGGGGGACAGATACGCAGTATTTT. It yields the protein CASHRGTDTQYF. The chain uses TRBV7-8 and TRBJ2-3; D possibly corresponds to TRBD2 (6 bases). V was pared by 8 bases and J by 3 bases, with 9 bases between. The germline V gene encodes CDR1 SGHVS and CDR2 FQNEAQ. The CDR3 has 12 amino acids.